These T cell receptor beta chains were read from a single sample in a study of Ad26.COV2.S vaccination and SARS-CoV-2 variants. TCRdb keeps only in-frame clones here, not all; method: immunoSEQ multiplex PCR. Found here are fewer than 900,000 clones, 80% to 90% of them singletons; the top ten hold approximately 1.5%. Source: peripheral blood, taken in a trial of Ad26.COV2.S vaccine versus placebo. The receptor set was obtained from a person between 18 and 65 years old who received the Ad26.COV2.S COVID-19 vaccine or a placebo. The CDR3 runs from the conserved cysteine through the conserved F or W. Some rows mark clone size as missing; the rest say once, few, many or name a class of expanded clone.

j_gene	len	v_gene	abundance	CDR3aa
TRBJ2-7	15	TRBV6-1	-	CASSDGRLLSYEQYF
TRBJ2-7	15	TRBV12-2	-	CASREFYRGAYEQYF
TRBJ2-5	16	TRBV18	-	CASSPLSGGVQETQYF
TRBJ2-5	14	TRBV11-2	-	CASSRTSAQETQYF
TRBJ2-4	15	TRBV6-4	-	CASSESGQAKNIQYF
TRBJ2-4	15	TRBV5-1	-	CASSLDSLAKNIQYF
TRBJ2-4	13	TRBV12-3/TRBV12-4	-	CASSLQGSDIQYF
TRBJ2-5	12	TRBV2	once	CATKGGLETQYF
TRBJ2-5	14	TRBV6-2/TRBV6-3	-	CASSYSTRGTTQYF
TRBJ1-2	12	TRBV3-1/TRBV3-2	-	CASSQDEDGYTF
TRBJ2-1	14	TRBV19	-	CASSILAGSREQFF
TRBJ2-5	14	TRBV5-4	-	CASSFEAGLETQYF
TRBJ1-1	12	TRBV12-3/TRBV12-4	few	CASSWGSTEAFF
TRBJ1-1	13	TRBV27	-	CASSLWGSAEAFF
TRBJ2-7	18	TRBV7-9	-	CASSVLRDSSPISYEQYF
TRBJ1-1	15	TRBV28	-	CASSPREVRGTEAFF
TRBJ2-1	13	TRBV19	-	CASSWGSRDEQFF
TRBJ2-1	13	TRBV5-1	once	CASSPSGNNEQFF
TRBJ1-2	13	TRBV5-1	once	CASSVTGNYGYTF
TRBJ2-7	14	TRBV19	-	CASSIPDRSYEQYF
TRBJ2-7	13	TRBV12-5	-	CASGSGTYQEQYF
TRBJ2-1	16	TRBV14	-	CASSQDTGKGRLRQFF
TRBJ1-5	13	TRBV12-3/TRBV12-4	-	CASSPGPLQPQHF
TRBJ2-1	15	TRBV27	-	CASSKGGSSYNEQFF
TRBJ2-1	16	TRBV5-1	-	CASSLAPAGAGDEQFF
TRBJ2-2	16	TRBV30	-	CAWSVPDRSNTGELFF
TRBJ2-1	15	TRBV11-3	-	CASSLEAGPYNEQFF
TRBJ2-3	20	TRBV7-8	-	CASSLVIRGERPSSTDTQYF